This TCR beta chain is from a study of blood T cell repertoires in COVID-19. Study information: PBMCs, B-cell-depleted T cells, or T cells provided the cDNA or gDNA that made up the material.

Using immunoSEQ multiplex PCR, the repertoire was profiled, and TCRdb retains in-frame clones only, with some absent. This sample has 200,000 to 300,000 clones, with around 88% found just once. The CDR3 runs 16 residues. The V segment lost 1 base and the J segment 4 bases; nucleotides outside the gene matches: 8. Germline assignment: CDR1 LNHNV and CDR2 YYDKDF (reference sequence). The sequence derives from a woman under 40 who had recovered from COVID-19. The rearrangement links TRBV15 to TRBJ1-1; 8 nucleotides match TRBD1. Input material: PBMCs or T cells enriched from blood (not recorded which). This CDR3 is CATSRARTGLATEAFF. DNA of the CDR3: TGTGCCACCAGCAGAGCCCGGACAGGGTTGGCCACTGAAGCTTTCTTT.